This TCR beta chain comes out of a study of T cells in localized non-small cell lung cancer. General study findings and limits: Within adjacent lung there appeared a median approximately 57 of the top 100 tumor clones.

Assay used: immunoSEQ multiplex PCR; TCRdb lists only in-frame clones, some missing. Seen here are tens of thousands of clones, roughly 89% observed once, and the top ten hold roughly 15%. In regard to this clone: Its antigen is still unknown.

CDR1 is LNHDA and CDR2 is SQIVND in the germline V gene (reference sequence). Between the trimmed V and J ends, which lost 4 bases and 4 bases, there was a span of 7 bases. CDR3 size: 13 residues. The sequence came from a man between 40 and 70 years old with stage I squamous cell lung carcinoma. This chain links TRBV19 with TRBJ2-2, with D hard to call. Sequences were derived from peripheral blood, sampled before any cancer treatment. CDR3 region: CASSRQATGELFF. In DNA form, the CDR3 reads TGTGCCAGTAGTAGGCAGGCCACCGGGGAGCTGTTTTTT.